This T cell receptor (beta chain) emerged from a study of regulatory dendritic cells for organ transplantation. Measured with immunoSEQ multiplex PCR; TCRdb has only the in-frame clones, and not every one. The sample carries more than 20,000 clones, approximately 85% recorded once. Allogeneic regulatory or mature dendritic cells were co-cultured for 5 days with CFSE-labeled sorted T cells at 1:10. CD4+ or CD8+ T cells were sorted as naive CD45RA+ or memory CD45RO+. CDR3 length equals 13 residues. Between the trimmed V and J ends, which lost 4 bases and 8 bases, there was a span of 14 bases. Germline CDR1 SGHNT, CDR2 YENEEA. Study observations and caveats: Of resting T cell subsets, memory CD8+ had the most alloreactive clonotypes. Naive CD4+ and CD8+ repertoires were highly diverse; memory CD8+ was most oligoclonal. Regulatory dendritic cells appeared to expand memory CD8+ clones less than mature ones.

Regarding this clone: Its cognate antigen is unknown.

The specimen sequenced was naive CD4+ T cells from blood cultured with dendritic cells. Described subset: CD45RA+ naive T cells. This TCR derives from a human donor in good health. The chain combines TRBV11-3 with TRBJ1-1; unclear D gene. CDR3 sequence reads: CASSSGGLTEAFF. CDR3 sequence (DNA): TGTGCCAGCAGCTCTGGAGGACTCACGGAAGCTTTCTTT. The full variable domain, with the rest looked up from reference TRBV11-3 and TRBJ1-1, is EAGVVQSPRYKIIEKKQPVAFWCNPISGHNTLYWYLQNLGQGPELLIRYENEEAVDDSQLPKDRFSAERLKGVDSTLKIQPAELGDSAVYLCASSSGGLTEAFFGQGTRLTVV.